The clone carrying this T cell receptor (beta chain) was picked up a small number of times. This entry comes from a study of technical replicates of blood from a handful of donors. The assay was immunoSEQ multiplex PCR, and TCRdb's table has in-frame clones only and misses some. The sample contains some 64,000 clones, approximately 97% of which appear only once. V was shortened by 4 bases and J by 5 bases, with 3 bases between the two germline ends. The CDR3 runs to 11 residues. Germline V gives CDR1 ENHRY, CDR2 SYGVKD. V is TRBV10-3 and J is TRBJ2-1; D remains unclear. This TCR derives from a human donor in good health. Sequencing was carried out using T cells isolated from PBMCs. The CDR3 DNA follows: TGTGCCATCAGTGCAGACAATGAGCAGTTCTTC. This sequence encodes CAISADNEQFF.